Sequencing of this T cell receptor beta chain was carried out in a study of T cells in Graves' hyperthyroidism and ophthalmopathy. Authors of the study amplified TCR beta CDR3 regions from RNA transcripts. During a first-round RT-PCR of the TCR CDR3, the HTBI primer set was used. Via MiXCR, TCRdb re-called the multiplex PCR reads, giving one row per CDR3 protein. Of approximately 370,000 distinct CDR3 sequences in the sample, under 15% were seen once. In this sample, this clonotype turned up a few times. Germline values: CDR1 MNHEY, CDR2 SMNVEV (reference sequence). V dropped 3 bases and J dropped 4 bases, with 10 bases sitting between them. The CDR3 loop spans 14 amino acids.

Sequences were obtained from blood. The receptor was derived from a woman aged 30 to 39 with Graves' hyperthyroidism. The chain has TRBV27 and TRBJ2-1, with no clear D. The CDR3 region is CASSFGSVYNEQFF. In nucleotides, the CDR3 is TGTGCCAGCAGTTTCGGCAGCGTATACAATGAGCAGTTCTTC.